These 11 T cell receptor beta chains originate from one sample sequenced in a study of cytomegalovirus exposure and HLA in healthy donors. The PCR contained 60 Vbeta and 13 Jbeta primers. Clones were read by immunoSEQ multiplex PCR, and TCRdb kept only the in-frame ones, dropping some. The profile shows 200,000 to 250,000 clones, around 86% of them singletons. The sequenced sample was PBMCs. The receptor set was obtained from a woman in her 40s in good health and CMV-seronegative.

The genes are TRBV15 and TRBJ2-2; TRBD1 matches at 10 bases. CDR1 and CDR2 (germline): LNHNV, YYDKDF (reference sequence). V was clipped by 0 bases and J by 4 bases; unmatched bases: 11. This CDR3 is 19 amino acids long. CDR3 bases: TGTGCCACCAGCAGAGACGCCCCCCGGGACAGGGGCTCCACCGGGGAGCTGTTTTTT. Protein product: CATSRDAPRDRGSTGELFF.

The chain has TRBV5-1 and TRBJ2-5; D may be TRBD2 (6 bases). The CDR3 is 15 amino acids. The germline gives CDR1 SGHRS, CDR2 YFSETQ. The ends were cut back, 0 bases at V and 1 base at J, with 10 bases in the middle. The DNA for the CDR3 is TGCGCCAGCAGCTTGGCGGGGGTAGCCCAAGAGACCCAGTACTTC. Translating it yields CASSLAGVAQETQYF.

This sequence joins TRBV2 and TRBJ1-2, with a possible D match to TRBD1 (5 bases). This CDR3 region has 12 residues. Germline loops: CDR1 SNHLY, CDR2 FYNNEI. The V end was cut by 6 bases, the J end by 4 bases, with 9 bases between. For the CDR3, the DNA is TGTGCCAGCAGCAGGGAACGCTATGGCTACACCTTC. This codes for CASSRERYGYTF.

The chain combines TRBV7-2 with TRBJ2-4, with D tentatively TRBD1 (6 bases). The CDR3 extends over 13 amino acids. V was pared by 5 bases and J by 2 bases, with 7 bases between. CDR1 is SGHTA, CDR2 FQGNSA, per germline. For the CDR3, the DNA is TGTGCCAGCAGCACAGGGTCCAAAAACATTCAGTACTTC. Residues: CASSTGSKNIQYF.

CDR3 coding DNA: TGTGCCAGTAGCACGTCCATCTGGGGCAGCACAGATACGCAGTATTTT. It codes for CASSTSIWGSTDTQYF. The chain joins TRBV19 to TRBJ2-3, with a possible D match to TRBD1 (5 bases). This CDR3 contains 16 residues. V lost 6 bases, J lost 0 bases, and 16 bases lay in between. CDR1 and CDR2 (germline): LNHDA, SQIVND (reference sequence).

This chain joins TRBV27 and TRBJ2-1; the match to TRBD2 covers 15 bases. The CDR3 length is 15 residues. V lost 4 bases and J lost 5; bases outside the gene matches: 0. CDR1 and CDR2 from the germline V gene are MNHEY and SMNVEV (reference sequence). The CDR3 sequence: CASSWTSGRDNEQFF. The CDR3 DNA sequence: TGTGCCAGCAGTTGGACTAGCGGGAGGGACAATGAGCAGTTCTTC.

The rearrangement links TRBV10-3 to TRBJ1-1, with D unresolved. V lost 7 bases to trimming and J lost 6 bases, with 15 bases between them. The CDR3 loop spans 13 amino acids. Germline CDR1 reads ENHRY; CDR2 reads SYGVKD. CDR3 protein: CAINSLSNAEAFF. CDR3 nucleotides: TGTGCCATCAACTCCTTGAGCAACGCTGAAGCTTTCTTT.

The chain employs TRBV5-6 and TRBJ2-7, with 7 positions matching TRBD1. V was pared by 2 bases and J by 2 bases, with 7 bases of the junction left unmatched. The germline V gene has CDR1 SGHDT and CDR2 YYEEEE. The CDR3 is 15 amino acids. CDR3 protein: CASSLIGTETYEQYF. The CDR3 coding sequence is TGTGCCAGCAGCTTAATCGGGACAGAGACCTACGAGCAGTACTTC.

This clone has more than one count but fewer than ten. The V and J genes are TRBV30 and TRBJ2-7; 7 positions agree with TRBD1. Germline CDR1 reads GTSNPN; CDR2 reads SVGIG (reference sequence). Germline trimming cut 4 bases from V and 0 bases from J; bases unmatched to any gene: 3. The CDR3 has 13 amino acids. The CDR3 is CAWTRGSSYEQYF. In DNA, the CDR3 is TGTGCCTGGACCAGGGGGAGCTCCTACGAGCAGTACTTC.

CDR3 sequence (DNA): TGTGCCATCAGTAGCGGACAGGTCCGGTTTAACGGGGAGCTGTTTTTT. It specifies CAISSGQVRFNGELFF. This sequence joins TRBV10-3 and TRBJ2-2; 7 bases line up with TRBD1. The CDR3 runs 16 residues. J lost 7 bases, V lost 5 bases, and 13 bases had no gene match. Germline V gene sequence: CDR1 ENHRY, CDR2 SYGVKD.

This chain links TRBV27 with TRBJ2-2; 9 bases map to TRBD2. V dropped 3 bases and J dropped 6; count of bases not matched to a gene: 2. Germline V CDR1 and CDR2: MNHEY, SMNVEV (reference sequence). The CDR3 length is 14 residues. CDR3 sequence reads: CASSFSGSSGELFF. CDR3 DNA: TGTGCCAGCAGTTTTAGCGGGAGTTCCGGGGAGCTGTTTTTT.